This TCR beta chain originates from a study of cytomegalovirus exposure and HLA in healthy donors. V shed 7 bases and J 0 bases; nucleotides not matched to a gene: 16. CDR1 SEHNR and CDR2 FQNEAQ come from the germline V gene (reference sequence). This CDR3 is built from 19 residues. General observations from the study: The authors enumerated 150 to 200 TCR beta chains as linked to cytomegalovirus. The tendency of first-cohort TCR clusters to co-occur in the roughly 130 validation repertoires was the finding of a later analysis.

The data were produced by immunoSEQ multiplex PCR, yet TCRdb's version contains in-frame clones alone and is incomplete. The sample shows 200,000 to 300,000 clones, around 90% of them seen only once. As concerns this clone: As yet, its antigen is unknown.

Material for sequencing was PBMCs. The chain joins TRBV7-9 to TRBJ2-3, with 10 bases that match TRBD2. The sequence derives from a woman aged 25 to 45 in good health and CMV-seronegative. The CDR3 region has the DNA TGTGCCAGCACCGATACCCATAGCGGGAGGCCTAGTAGCACAGATACGCAGTATTTT. Translating it yields CASTDTHSGRPSSTDTQYF.